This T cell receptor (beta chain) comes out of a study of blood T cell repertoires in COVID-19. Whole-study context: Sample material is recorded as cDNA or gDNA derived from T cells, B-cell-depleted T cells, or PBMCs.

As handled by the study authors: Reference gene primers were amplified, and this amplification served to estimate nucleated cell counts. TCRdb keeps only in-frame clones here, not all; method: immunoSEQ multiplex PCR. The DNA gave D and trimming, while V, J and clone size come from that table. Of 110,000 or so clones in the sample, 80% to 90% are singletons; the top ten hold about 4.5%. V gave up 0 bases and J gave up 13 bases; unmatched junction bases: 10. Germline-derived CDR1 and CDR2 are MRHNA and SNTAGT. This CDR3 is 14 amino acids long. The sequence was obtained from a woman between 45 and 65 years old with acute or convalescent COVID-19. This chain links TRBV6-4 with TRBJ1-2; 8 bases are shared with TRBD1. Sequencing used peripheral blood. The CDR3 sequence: CASSDSSRGLSLTF. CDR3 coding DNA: TGTGCCAGCAGTGACTCAAGCAGGGGGCTCTCCCTCACCTTC.